Presented here are 13 T cell receptor beta chains from one specimen sequenced in a study of blood T cell repertoires in COVID-19. The table came from immunoSEQ multiplex PCR; TCRdb's copy has only in-frame clones and leaves some out. The data show some 48,000 clones, 90% seen once. The sample was peripheral blood. The source of these receptors is a man in his 70s with acute or convalescent COVID-19.

In its sample, this clone was seen once. This sequence joins TRBV6-2 or TRBV6-3 and TRBJ1-1, with TRBD1 as a possible D gene (6 bases). V was pared by 2 bases and J by 5 bases, with 12 bases between. The CDR3 length is 14 residues. Germline V gene data show CDR1 as MNHEY and CDR2 as SVGEGT. The CDR3, as DNA: TGTGCCAGCAGTTACAGCAGGGGAAGGACTGAAGCTTTCTTT. Translated: CASSYSRGRTEAFF.

J is TRBJ1-1 and V is TRBV5-5, with D unresolved. CDR1 is SGHKS and CDR2 is YYEKEE in the germline V gene (reference sequence). The CDR3 has 15 residues. V lost 1 base and J lost 0, with 10 bases in between. Here the CDR3 reads CASSLTYYMNTEAFF. As DNA, the CDR3 is TGTGCCAGCAGCTTGACATACTATATGAACACTGAAGCTTTCTTT.

This chain uses TRBV19 with TRBJ1-2; maybe TRBD1 (6 bases). Germline CDR1 LNHDA, CDR2 SQIVND (reference sequence). The CDR3 is 16 residues long. Trimming took 6 bases from V and 0 from J, leaving 17 bases between them. In nucleotides, the CDR3 is TGTGCCAGTAGCCGGGACACTACTAGACCTAACTATGGCTACACCTTC. It codes for CASSRDTTRPNYGYTF.

The genes are TRBV19 and TRBJ2-7; the match to TRBD1 covers 8 bases. In germline, CDR1 is LNHDA, CDR2 SQIVND (reference sequence). With 3 bases clipped from V and 4 bases from J, the junction kept 11 bases outside the gene matches. The CDR3 is 16 amino acids. CDR3 residues: CASSMAHGQGNYEQYF. CDR3 in DNA: TGTGCCAGTAGTATGGCCCATGGACAGGGTAATTACGAGCAGTACTTC.

V usage is TRBV3-1 (or the pseudogene TRBV3-2) and J usage is TRBJ1-1; 9 bases align to TRBD1. Germline assignment: CDR1 LGHDT and CDR2 YNNKEL (reference sequence). The CDR3 spans 13 residues. The ends lost 4 bases at V and 8 bases at J; junction bases unmatched: 5. CDR3 DNA sequence: TGTGCCAGCAGCCGAAACAGGGGGCGGGAAGCTTTCTTT. Translated: CASSRNRGREAFF.

The chain employs TRBV28 and TRBJ2-1; tentatively, D is TRBD2 (6 bases). V lost 9 bases and J 0 bases, leaving 18 bases between the germline ends. The length of the CDR3 is 16 residues. The V gene's germline CDR1 is MDHEN and CDR2 SYDVKM. The CDR3, as DNA: TGTGCCAGTAGGAACGGGGGACGGAGCTCCTACAATGAGCAGTTCTTC. It codes for CASRNGGRSSYNEQFF.

The chain couples TRBV5-1 to TRBJ2-7; possible D gene TRBD1, 6 bases. This CDR3 is 14 amino acids long. CDR1 SGHRS and CDR2 YFSETQ come from the germline V gene. V lost 0 bases, J lost 0 bases, and 7 bases lay in between. In nucleotides, the CDR3 is TGCGCCAGCAGCTTGGGGGACACCTCCTACGAGCAGTACTTC. It translates to CASSLGDTSYEQYF.

The chain is built from TRBV19 and TRBJ1-5; TRBD1 might be the D (5 bases). V lost 3 bases and J 2 bases, leaving 17 bases between the germline ends. The CDR3 extends over 17 amino acids. In germline, CDR1 is LNHDA, CDR2 SQIVND (reference sequence). Here the CDR3 DNA reads TGTGCCAGTAGTATCCGATCTGCAGGGTATCGCAATCAGCCCCAGCATTTT. Its translation: CASSIRSAGYRNQPQHF.

The chain carries TRBV5-6 and TRBJ2-7; 10 nucleotides line up with TRBD1. Germline V gene sequence: CDR1 SGHDT, CDR2 YYEEEE. CDR3 size: 14 residues. V was clipped by 4 bases and J by 7 bases; unmatched bases: 8. The CDR3 sequence is CASSTWDRGREQYF. The CDR3 nucleotides are TGTGCCAGCAGCACCTGGGACAGGGGCCGGGAGCAGTACTTC. Together with reference TRBV5-6 and TRBJ2-7, the CDR3 gives the full variable domain: DAGVTQSPTHLIKTRGQQVTLRCSPKSGHDTVSWYQQALGQGPQFIFQYYEEEERQRGNFPDRFSGHQFPNYSSELNVNALLLGDSALYLCASSTWDRGREQYFGPGTRLTVT.

The V call is TRBV4-3, the J call TRBJ1-4; 7 bases align to TRBD1. Germline V gene sequence: CDR1 LGHNA, CDR2 YSLEER. The CDR3 has 17 residues. V trimming: 4 bases; J trimming: 7 bases; junction bases outside the gene matches: 15. CDR3 in amino acids: CASSRGAGTAISEKLFF. CDR3 DNA sequence: TGCGCCAGCAGCCGCGGCGCAGGGACAGCGATTTCTGAAAAACTGTTTTTT.

The V gene is TRBV6-6, the J gene TRBJ1-2; 9 bases agree with TRBD1. CDR3 length: 13 residues. With 7 bases clipped from V and 7 bases from J, the junction kept 7 bases outside the gene matches. The germline CDR1 and CDR2 sequences are MNHNY and SVGAGI (reference sequence). For the CDR3, the DNA is TGTGCCAGCACCCTGGGACAGGGTAGTGGCTACACCTTC. It yields the protein CASTLGQGSGYTF.

This chain links TRBV18 with TRBJ1-5, with 12 bases that match TRBD1. Germline CDR1 reads KGHSH; CDR2 reads LQKENI. This CDR3 contains 16 residues. Trimming cost V 2 bases and J 6 bases; bases outside gene matches: 5. CDR3 sequence reads: CASSPKGQGAGQPQHF. CDR3 in DNA: TGTGCCAGCTCACCAAAGGGACAGGGGGCCGGTCAGCCCCAGCATTTT.

V usage is TRBV30 and J usage is TRBJ1-3, with D tentatively TRBD1 (6 bases). V lost 0 bases to trimming and J lost 5 bases, with 14 bases between them. Germline lookup yields CDR1 GTSNPN and CDR2 SVGIG (reference sequence). The CDR3 spans 15 residues. This CDR3 is CAWSVGGGPRNTIYF. CDR3 in DNA: TGTGCCTGGAGTGTAGGGGGGGGCCCGAGAAACACCATATATTTT.